Below are 16 T cell receptor beta chains sequenced from a single sample in a study of blood T cell repertoires in COVID-19. Profiling relied on immunoSEQ multiplex PCR, and the TCRdb table lists in-frame clones only, not all of them. The sample has a few hundred thousand clones; about nine tenths are singletons. The sequenced sample was peripheral blood. These receptors all stem from a woman in her forties or fifties with acute or convalescent COVID-19.

V is TRBV7-9 and J is TRBJ1-4; D not resolved. Trimming removed 4 bases at V and 6 bases at J, with 12 bases between. Germline-derived CDR1 and CDR2 are SEHNR and FQNEAQ (reference sequence). This CDR3 spans 14 amino acids. CDR3 DNA: TGTGCCAGCAGCTCGGAAACTAGCGATGAAAAACTGTTTTTT. Translation gives CASSSETSDEKLFF. Filled out from reference TRBV7-9 and TRBJ1-4, the complete variable domain reads DTGVSQNPRHKITKRGQNVTFRCDPISEHNRLYWYRQTLGQGPEFLTYFQNEAQLEKSRLLSDRFSAERPKGSFSTLEIQRTEQGDSAMYLCASSSETSDEKLFFGSGTQLSVL.

The chain carries TRBV2 and TRBJ2-1, with D perhaps TRBD1 (6 bases). In germline, CDR1 is SNHLY, CDR2 FYNNEI. CDR3 length: 14 residues. V was pared by 4 bases and J by 2 bases, with 9 bases between. The CDR3 DNA is TGTGCCAGCAGTGCTGGGGGCCCCTACAATGAGCAGTTCTTC. This codes for CASSAGGPYNEQFF.

The V and J genes are TRBV19 and TRBJ1-2, with 10 bases that match TRBD1. Per germline, CDR1 LNHDA and CDR2 SQIVND (reference sequence). J gave up 4 bases and V 7 bases, and 9 bases lay outside the gene matches. This CDR3 contains 15 residues. DNA of the CDR3: TGTGCCAGTACCTCTGACAGGGGGCAGGGCTATGGCTACACCTTC. Translating it yields CASTSDRGQGYGYTF.

The chain recombines TRBV19 with TRBJ1-2, with D hard to call. Deletions cut 3 bases from V and 8 bases from J, with 13 bases between. This CDR3 contains 13 residues. Germline values: CDR1 LNHDA, CDR2 SQIVND (reference sequence). CDR3 nucleotide sequence: TGTGCCAGTAGTATTATTTCGGAACAGGGCTACACCTTC. Its protein product is CASSIISEQGYTF.

This sequence joins TRBV20-1 and TRBJ1-1; 9 nucleotides align to TRBD1. Trimming cost V 3 bases and J 3 bases; bases outside gene matches: 8. CDR3 length: 15 residues. Germline loops: CDR1 DFQATT, CDR2 SNEGSKA (reference sequence). The CDR3 coding sequence is TGCAGTGCTAGTACCCCCGGACAGGGGCACACTGAAGCTTTCTTT. Amino acids: CSASTPGQGHTEAFF.

With respect to this clone: This same CDR3 is encoded by further DNA sequences in the sample. V gene TRBV7-9 combines with J gene TRBJ2-7, with unresolved D. V was clipped by 3 bases and J by 5 bases, with 5 bases between them. CDR1 SEHNR and CDR2 FQNEAQ come from the germline V gene (reference sequence). This CDR3 contains 11 residues. CDR3: CASSFRDEQYF. The CDR3 region has the DNA TGTGCCAGCAGCTTTCGGGACGAGCAGTACTTC.

This clone came up once. This chain joins TRBV7-2 and TRBJ1-4; TRBD1 agrees at 10 bases. Germline CDR1 is SGHTA and CDR2 is FQGNSA. With 3 bases clipped from V and 4 bases from J, the junction kept 5 bases outside the gene matches. The CDR3 contains 16 residues. The CDR3 nucleotides are TGTGCCAGCAGCTTTTTCTGGGACAGGGGTAATGAAAAACTGTTTTTT. Its protein product is CASSFFWDRGNEKLFF.

V is TRBV19 and J is TRBJ1-6, with a possible D match to TRBD1 (6 bases). The CDR3 covers 16 residues. Germline values: CDR1 LNHDA, CDR2 SQIVND (reference sequence). Trimming stripped 1 base from V and 6 bases from J, with 13 bases between. CDR3 residues: CASSIVGQSFNSPLHF. CDR3 nucleotide sequence: TGTGCCAGTAGTATAGTAGGACAGAGTTTTAATTCACCCCTCCACTTT.

This clone appeared a few times. The chain has TRBV29-1 and TRBJ1-1, with D possibly matching TRBD1 (6 bases). Per the germline V gene, CDR1 is SQVTM and CDR2 is ANQGSEA. The CDR3 has 12 residues. V lost 4 bases, J lost 2 bases, and 8 bases lay in between. CDR3 amino acids: CSVVRGNTEAFF. CDR3 nucleotides: TGCAGCGTTGTCAGGGGTAACACTGAAGCTTTCTTT.

V gene TRBV7-8 combines with J gene TRBJ2-7; 9 nucleotides agree with TRBD1. CDR1 is SGHVS, CDR2 FQNEAQ, per germline. The junction had 5 bases not matched to a gene; V was cut back by 2 bases and J by 3 bases. CDR3 length: 15 amino acids. Written as DNA, the CDR3 is TGTGCCAGCAGCTTATTTACAGGGGGCGACTACGAGCAGTACTTC. This translates into CASSLFTGGDYEQYF.

V is TRBV5-6 and J is TRBJ1-5; D is possibly TRBD1 (6 bases). Germline V CDR1 and CDR2: SGHDT, YYEEEE. This CDR3 contains 16 residues. V was pared by 2 bases and J by 7 bases, with 19 bases between. The DNA of the CDR3 is TGTGCCAGCAGCTTAGGCCCACAATTAGGACAGCAGCCCCAGCATTTT. Translated, it gives CASSLGPQLGQQPQHF.

The chain uses TRBV19 and TRBJ2-2; tentatively, D is TRBD2 (5 bases). The CDR3 runs 15 residues. Trimming removed 1 base at V and 6 bases at J, with 12 bases between. Germline-derived CDR1 and CDR2 are LNHDA and SQIVND (reference sequence). As DNA, the CDR3 is TGTGCCAGTAGTATAGCCTTGGGGAGAGCCGGGGAGCTGTTTTTT. Its translation: CASSIALGRAGELFF.

Only a few counts were recorded for this clone. V usage is TRBV2 and J usage is TRBJ2-5; maybe TRBD1 (6 bases). V gave up 9 bases and J gave up 4 bases, with 21 bases separating them. Germline CDR1 reads SNHLY; CDR2 reads FYNNEI. The CDR3 totals 15 residues. CDR3 residues: CASSARDTLRETQYF. CDR3 nucleotides: TGTGCCAGTTCCGCTAGGGACACACTACGAGAGACCCAGTACTTC.

V and J are TRBV13 and TRBJ1-3; D may be TRBD1 (6 bases). Trimming cost V 1 base and J 4 bases, with 14 bases left between them. The CDR3 sequence is 16 residues long. Germline V gives CDR1 PRHDT, CDR2 FYEKMQ (reference sequence). The CDR3 reads CASSLEQGSNGNTIYF. CDR3 in DNA: TGTGCCAGCAGCTTAGAACAGGGTAGTAACGGAAACACCATATATTTT.

The chain employs TRBV11-2 and TRBJ2-7; 7 bases line up with TRBD1. Germline V gives CDR1 SGHAT, CDR2 FQNNGV. There are 15 residues in the CDR3. V lost 3 bases and J lost 0; bases outside the gene matches: 5. CDR3 amino acids: CASSLGTALSYEQYF. The CDR3 nucleotides are TGTGCCAGCAGCTTGGGGACAGCGCTCTCCTACGAGCAGTACTTC.

This clone showed up just a few times. This chain joins TRBV11-3 and TRBJ1-2; possible D gene TRBD1, 5 bases. V was clipped by 5 bases and J by 2 bases, with 9 bases between them. The CDR3 is 13 residues long. CDR1 and CDR2 (germline): SGHNT, YENEEA. CDR3 amino acids: CASSGRANYGYTF. The DNA of the CDR3 is TGTGCCAGCAGCGGCAGGGCGAACTATGGCTACACCTTC.